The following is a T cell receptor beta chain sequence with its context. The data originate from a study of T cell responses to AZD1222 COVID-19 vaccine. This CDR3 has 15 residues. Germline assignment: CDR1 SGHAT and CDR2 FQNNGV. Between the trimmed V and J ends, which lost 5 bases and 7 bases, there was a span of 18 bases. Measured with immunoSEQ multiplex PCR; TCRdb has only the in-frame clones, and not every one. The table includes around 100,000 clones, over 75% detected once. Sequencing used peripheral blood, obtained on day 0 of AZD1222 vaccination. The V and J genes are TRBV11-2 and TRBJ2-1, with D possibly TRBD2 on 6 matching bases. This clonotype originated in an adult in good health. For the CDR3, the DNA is TGTGCCAGCAGCCGGATAGGAGGGGACGGAAATGAGCAGTTCTTC. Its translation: CASSRIGGDGNEQFF.